This T cell receptor beta chain was obtained from a study of T-cell memory formation after mild COVID-19. Study-wide background: TCR clusters were mostly confined to one donor each. Notes on the study in general: CD8+ contracting clones occupied EMRA, while CD4+ ones occupied mainly CM and EM. The finding that pre-infection memory included some responding clones suggested that cross-reactive memory joined. Second-wave clones peaking on day 37 lacked confirmed SARS-CoV-2 specificity.

Concerning this clonotype: Its antigen is as yet unknown.

TCRdb analysed the 5' RACE reads with MiXCR anew, one entry per CDR3 protein. The data hold some 270,000 distinct CDR3 sequences, with 15% observed a single time. This clonotype was obtained from an adult woman who had mild COVID-19 (a few samples of this study predate the infection). Cell type and time point are not known. Sequencing was carried out using PBMCs or a T cell subset sorted from them (not recorded which).

The CDR3 region is CATSGRSGANVLTF. CDR3 nucleotide sequence: TGTGCCACCAGTGGCAGGTCTGGGGCCAACGTCCTGACTTTC. The chain uses TRBV24-1 and TRBJ2-6, with D unclear. The CDR3 is 14 residues long. Germline V gene data show CDR1 as KGHDR and CDR2 as SFDVKD. Trimming removed 5 bases at V and 1 base at J, with 5 bases between.